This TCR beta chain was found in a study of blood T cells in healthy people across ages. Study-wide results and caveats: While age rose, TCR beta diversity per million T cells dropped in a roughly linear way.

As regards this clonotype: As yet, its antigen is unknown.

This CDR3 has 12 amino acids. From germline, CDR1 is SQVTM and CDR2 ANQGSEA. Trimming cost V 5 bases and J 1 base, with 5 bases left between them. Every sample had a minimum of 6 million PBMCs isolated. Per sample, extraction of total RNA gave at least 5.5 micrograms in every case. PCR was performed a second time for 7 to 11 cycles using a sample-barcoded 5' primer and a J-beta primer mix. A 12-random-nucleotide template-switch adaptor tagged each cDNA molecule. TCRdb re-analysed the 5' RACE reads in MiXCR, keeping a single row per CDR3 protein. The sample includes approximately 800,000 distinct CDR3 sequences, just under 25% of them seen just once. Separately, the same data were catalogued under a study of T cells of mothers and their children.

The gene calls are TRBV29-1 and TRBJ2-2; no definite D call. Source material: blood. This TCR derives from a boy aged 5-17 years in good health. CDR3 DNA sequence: TGCAGCGTTAGTGAGAACACCGGGGAGCTGTTTTTT. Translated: CSVSENTGELFF.